The rows below give T cell receptor beta chains drawn from one sample of a study of T-cell reconstitution after alpha-beta-depleted transplantation in children. TCRdb called the PCR reads again in MiXCR, with one record for every CDR3 protein. The sample records under 250,000 distinct CDR3 sequences, roughly 7% being singletons. The sequences come from PBMCs, collected before TCRalphabeta/CD19-depleted stem cell transplant. The receptors here all came from a boy aged 2 to 10 with acute lymphoblastic leukemia, due to receive a stem cell transplant. Both conserved end residues are part of each CDR3. Each record gives: V gene, J gene, clone size, D gene, CDR3 DNA, CDR3 protein. D genes are given only for firm matches. A row's size may be missing; if present it is once, few, many or a size class.

V: TRBV27
J: TRBJ1-1
size: many
D: -
DNA: TGTGCCAGCAGTTTGGTTGCTGTGAACACTGAAGCTTTCTTT
CDR3: CASSLVAVNTEAFF

V: TRBV12-3/TRBV12-4
J: TRBJ1-5
size: -
D: TRBD1
DNA: TGTGCCAGCAGGCATACAGGGGTCAGCGGGCCCCAGCATTTT
CDR3: CASRHTGVSGPQHF

V: TRBV11-3
J: TRBJ1-1
size: many
D: -
DNA: TGTGCCAGCAGCTTAGGGGGACGCCTGAACACTGAAGCTTTCTTT
CDR3: CASSLGGRLNTEAFF

V: TRBV12-3/TRBV12-4
J: TRBJ2-7
size: many
D: TRBD2
DNA: TGTGCCAGCAGTTTAGGGCTAGCGGGGATCTACGAGCAGTACTTC
CDR3: CASSLGLAGIYEQYF

V: TRBV11-2
J: TRBJ2-5
size: few
D: -
DNA: TGTGCCAGCAGCCCCACGCCGGGGAGAGGGGAAGAGACCCAGTACTTC
CDR3: CASSPTPGRGEETQYF

V: TRBV12-3/TRBV12-4
J: TRBJ1-1
size: many
D: -
DNA: TGTGCCAGCAGTTTCTACAGGGCTGAAGCTTTCTTT
CDR3: CASSFYRAEAFF

V: TRBV7-9
J: TRBJ2-3
size: many
D: -
DNA: TGTGCCAGCAGCTTAGGTCCAGGGAGCACAGATACGCAGTATTTT
CDR3: CASSLGPGSTDTQYF

V: TRBV7-9
J: TRBJ2-3
size: -
D: -
DNA: TGTGCCAGCAGCTTAATTTCAGGGTCGCAGTATTTT
CDR3: CASSLISGSQYF

V: TRBV12-3/TRBV12-4
J: TRBJ2-2
size: many
D: TRBD1
DNA: TGTGCCAGCAGGGGGACAGGGGAGGACGGGGAGCTGTTTTTT
CDR3: CASRGTGEDGELFF

V: TRBV27
J: TRBJ2-3
size: many
D: TRBD1
DNA: TGTGCCAGCAGTTTATGGGACAGGGCAGATACGCAGTATTTT
CDR3: CASSLWDRADTQYF

V: TRBV7-8
J: TRBJ2-7
size: many
D: TRBD1
DNA: TGTGCCAGCAGCTCGACAGGGTTACCCTACGAGCAGTACTTC
CDR3: CASSSTGLPYEQYF

V: TRBV6-5
J: TRBJ1-1
size: -
D: -
DNA: TGTGCCAGCAGTTCCAAACTCACAGGGCTTAACACTGAAGCTTTCTTT
CDR3: CASSSKLTGLNTEAFF

V: TRBV28
J: TRBJ1-1
size: many
D: TRBD1
DNA: TGTGCCAGCAGTTTCCCCACAGGGGGCCAAGGGAACACTGAAGCTTTCTTT
CDR3: CASSFPTGGQGNTEAFF

V: TRBV19
J: TRBJ2-5
size: once
D: -
DNA: TGTGCCAGTCCCAAATGGACCCAGTACTTC
CDR3: CASPKWTQYF